These 27 T cell receptor beta chains were sequenced from one sample in a study of cytomegalovirus exposure and HLA in healthy donors. Vbeta (60) and Jbeta (13) primers were used in the PCR. Repertoires were generated with immunoSEQ multiplex PCR, while TCRdb's copy carries only in-frame clones and drops some. The table records more than 150,000 clones, approximately 84% of them present only once. The specimen was PBMCs. Every receptor here comes from a woman in her twenties or thirties in good health and CMV-seropositive.

V and J are TRBV4-1 and TRBJ2-5; TRBD2 agrees at 10 bases. J gave up 3 bases and V 4 bases, and 5 bases lay outside the gene matches. Germline CDR1 is MGHRA and CDR2 is YSYEKL. This CDR3 contains 15 residues. CDR3 protein: CASSPAGGPEETQYF. The CDR3, as DNA: TGCGCCAGCAGCCCAGCGGGGGGGCCCGAAGAGACCCAGTACTTC.

The V gene is TRBV5-1, the J gene TRBJ1-4, with D hard to call. The CDR3 spans 16 residues. Germline V gives CDR1 SGHRS, CDR2 YFSETQ. V was pared by 0 bases and J by 0 bases, with 9 bases between. CDR3 in amino acids: CASSLGGSSTNEKLFF. The CDR3 coding sequence is TGCGCCAGCAGCTTGGGCGGGAGTTCAACTAATGAAAAACTGTTTTTT.

The chain combines TRBV19 with TRBJ2-2; D is uncertain. Trimming shortened V by 3 bases and J by 6 bases, and 14 bases separated the two germline ends. Germline lookup yields CDR1 LNHDA and CDR2 SQIVND (reference sequence). The length of the CDR3 is 15 residues. The CDR3 DNA follows: TGTGCCAGTAGTATCTCTTACAGTTCCCCCGGGGAGCTGTTTTTT. Translation: CASSISYSSPGELFF.

This chain links TRBV6-5 with TRBJ2-5; weak D call: TRBD2 (6 bases). The J call may be wrong; the DNA end is better matched by TRBJ2-7. Germline lookup yields CDR1 MNHEY and CDR2 SVGAGI. The CDR3 spans 13 residues. CDR3: CASGRQTNYEQYF. The CDR3 nucleotides read TGTGCCAGTGGGAGGCAGACAAACTACGAGCAGTACTTC.

The rearrangement links TRBV6-6 to TRBJ1-2; D may be TRBD1 (5 bases). Germline V gene data show CDR1 as MNHNY and CDR2 as SVGAGI (reference sequence). This CDR3 is 15 amino acids long. The V and J ends lost 0 bases and 8 bases respectively, with 16 bases between them. This CDR3 reads CASSYSWDSNRGYTF. CDR3 DNA: TGTGCCAGCAGTTACTCGTGGGACTCAAATCGGGGCTACACCTTC.

This sequence joins TRBV11-3 and TRBJ2-1; perhaps TRBD2 as D (5 bases). V lost 3 bases and J lost 7, with 13 bases in between. CDR1 and CDR2 (germline): SGHNT, YENEEA. The CDR3 covers 14 residues. CDR3 residues: CASSLAGQLNEQFF. For the CDR3, the DNA is TGTGCCAGCAGCTTGGCGGGCCAGCTGAATGAGCAGTTCTTC.

The table lists this clone with a few counts. Other DNA sequences in this specimen translate into the identical CDR3. This chain links TRBV20-1 with TRBJ2-5; tentatively, D is TRBD1 (5 bases). The CDR3 has 11 amino acids. The germline CDR1 and CDR2 sequences are DFQATT and SNEGSKA (reference sequence). Trimming cost V 5 bases and J 4 bases, with 8 bases left between them. The DNA of the CDR3 is TGCAGTGCTCGTAGGGGAGAGACCCAGTACTTC. Its protein product is CSARRGETQYF.

This clone was seen only a few times. The J gene is TRBJ1-1, the V gene TRBV6-6; the D is unclear. V was trimmed by 5 bases and J by 4 bases, leaving 14 bases between them. Germline V gives CDR1 MNHNY, CDR2 SVGAGI (reference sequence). The CDR3 runs 14 residues. CDR3: CASSTGTAITEAFF. DNA for the CDR3: TGTGCCAGCAGTACGGGAACAGCTATCACTGAAGCTTTCTTT.

The rearrangement links TRBV5-1 to TRBJ2-7; 9 nucleotides agree with TRBD1. V shed 4 bases, J shed 6 bases, and the junction held 11 bases outside the gene matches. Germline V gene data show CDR1 as SGHRS and CDR2 as YFSETQ. CDR3 size: 15 residues. The CDR3 reads CASSLPRDRVSEQYF. The CDR3 DNA follows: TGCGCCAGCAGCCTCCCTAGGGACAGGGTCTCCGAGCAGTACTTC.

V and J are TRBV6-1 and TRBJ2-7; 11 nucleotides align to TRBD1. The CDR3 contains 19 residues. Germline assignment: CDR1 MNHNS and CDR2 SASEGT. V lost 2 bases to trimming and J lost 3 bases; unmatched junction nucleotides: 15. The DNA for the CDR3 is TGTGCCAGCAGTGAATGGGACAGGGGGATGTTTATTCGGGACTACGAGCAGTACTTC. Protein product: CASSEWDRGMFIRDYEQYF.

The chain joins TRBV19 to TRBJ1-1; possibly TRBD1 for D (5 bases). The germline V and J ends were trimmed by 6 bases and 1 base, with 12 bases remaining between them. The germline gives CDR1 LNHDA, CDR2 SQIVND (reference sequence). The CDR3 spans 14 residues. The CDR3 region is CASSLGRKNTEAFF. The CDR3 coding sequence is TGTGCCAGTAGCCTGGGGCGGAAGAACACTGAAGCTTTCTTT.

The rearrangement joins TRBV5-4 to TRBJ1-4; 7 bases align to TRBD1. The V segment lost 3 bases and the J segment 8 bases; nucleotides outside the gene matches: 13. This CDR3 has 16 residues. Looked up from germline, CDR1 is SGHNT and CDR2 is YYREEE (reference sequence). The CDR3 is CASSYGHDRVSEKLFF. The CDR3 DNA reads as TGTGCCAGCAGCTACGGACACGACAGGGTTTCCGAAAAACTGTTTTTT. Complete variable domain (other parts from reference TRBV5-4 and TRBJ1-4): ETGVTQSPTHLIKTRGQQVTLRCSSQSGHNTVSWYQQALGQGPQFIFQYYREEENGRGNFPPRFSGLQFPNYSSELNVNALELDDSALYLCASSYGHDRVSEKLFFGSGTQLSVL.

This clone was counted once. The CDR3 DNA reads TGTGCCAGCAGCTTCACTAGCGGTTCCTACGAGCAGTACTTC. Translation: CASSFTSGSYEQYF. This chain joins TRBV5-6 and TRBJ2-7, with TRBD2 matching 8 bases. J lost 1 base, V lost 2 bases, and 2 bases had no gene match. CDR1 and CDR2 from the germline V gene are SGHDT and YYEEEE. The CDR3 runs 14 residues.

The V and J genes are TRBV6-5 and TRBJ2-7; D not resolved. The ends were cut back, 6 bases at V and 0 bases at J, with 15 bases in the middle. The CDR3 is 15 amino acids. Germline CDR1 MNHEY, CDR2 SVGAGI. CDR3 coding DNA: TGTGCCAGCAGCAATTTTGGTAGCAGCTCCTACGAGCAGTACTTC. It translates to CASSNFGSSSYEQYF.

V and J are TRBV5-6 and TRBJ2-2, with D tentatively TRBD1 (6 bases). Germline-derived CDR1 and CDR2 are SGHDT and YYEEEE. Trimming removed 4 bases from V and 5 bases from J, with 6 bases in between. There are 12 residues in the CDR3. The DNA of the CDR3 is TGTGCCAGCAGCGACAGGACCGGGGAGCTGTTTTTT. It translates to CASSDRTGELFF.

DNA of the CDR3: TGCGCCAGCAGCTTGGGGGGCGCGTCGGAGACCCAGTACTTC. Its protein product is CASSLGGASETQYF. The gene calls are TRBV5-1 and TRBJ2-5, with a possible D match to TRBD1 (5 bases). Trimming left V 0 bases short and J 5 bases short, with 11 bases between. The CDR3 extends over 14 amino acids. Germline CDR1 is SGHRS and CDR2 is YFSETQ.

The chain carries TRBV28 and TRBJ1-2; D is unresolved. CDR3 length: 12 residues. V gave up 7 bases and J gave up 7 bases, with 13 bases separating them. Germline V gene lookup returns CDR1 MDHEN and CDR2 SYDVKM. CDR3 amino acids: CASIDRESGYTF. CDR3 sequence (DNA): TGTGCCAGCATCGACCGGGAGTCTGGCTACACCTTC.

The chain employs TRBV4-3 and TRBJ2-2; 10 bases map to TRBD2. Germline-derived CDR1 and CDR2 are LGHNA and YSLEER. V lost 0 bases to trimming and J lost 3 bases; unmatched junction nucleotides: 7. The CDR3 is 18 amino acids. CDR3 protein: CASSQDVIAGGYTGELFF. The DNA for the CDR3 is TGCGCCAGCAGCCAAGACGTTATAGCGGGGGGCTACACCGGGGAGCTGTTTTTT.

The chain links TRBV28 to TRBJ2-7, with D perhaps TRBD1 (6 bases). This CDR3 has 16 residues. Trimming pared 5 bases from V and 0 bases from J, leaving 17 bases between. Per the germline V gene, CDR1 is MDHEN and CDR2 is SYDVKM. The CDR3 DNA reads TGTGCCAGCAGTCTGCGACAGGTCGAAAACTCCTACGAGCAGTACTTC. Protein: CASSLRQVENSYEQYF.

The chain joins TRBV7-9 to TRBJ2-5; 9 bases agree with TRBD2. The CDR3 extends over 12 amino acids. V lost 7 bases and J lost 11; bases outside the gene matches: 8. Germline V CDR1 and CDR2: SEHNR, FQNEAQ (reference sequence). The chain's CDR3 is CASTGTSHVQYF. The CDR3 DNA sequence: TGTGCCAGCACCGGGACTAGCCATGTGCAGTACTTC.

CDR3 DNA: TGTGCCAGCAGCTTCGAAGCGAGAGGCCCAGATACGCAGTATTTT. Translating it yields CASSFEARGPDTQYF. The chain has TRBV7-2 and TRBJ2-3; no clear D. Germline V gene lookup returns CDR1 SGHTA and CDR2 FQGNSA. Between the trimmed V and J ends, which lost 3 bases and 4 bases, there was a span of 14 bases. The CDR3 spans 15 residues.

The chain employs TRBV6-1 and TRBJ2-7; 7 nucleotides line up with TRBD2. The CDR3 is 16 residues long. With V trimmed by 1 base and J by 3 bases, 9 bases remained unmatched. Looked up from germline, CDR1 is MNHNS and CDR2 is SASEGT. The CDR3: CASSEGVGGIIYEQYF. In DNA form, the CDR3 reads TGTGCCAGCAGTGAAGGGGTCGGGGGGATAATCTACGAGCAGTACTTC.

The chain has TRBV2 and TRBJ2-2; 8 bases line up with TRBD2. The CDR3 covers 15 residues. V dropped 6 bases and J dropped 4; count of bases not matched to a gene: 7. Germline loops: CDR1 SNHLY, CDR2 FYNNEI. CDR3 in DNA: TGTGCCAGCAGGTCAAGCGGGGGTGTCACCGGGGAGCTGTTTTTT. Protein: CASRSSGGVTGELFF.

This rearrangement joins TRBV28 to TRBJ1-2, with 9 bases fitting TRBD1. CDR1 and CDR2 (germline): MDHEN, SYDVKM. The V and J ends lost 8 bases and 7 bases, in that order; junction bases with no gene match: 17. The CDR3 spans 16 residues. The CDR3 protein is CASEDWTGDVLGGYTF. The CDR3 DNA reads as TGTGCCAGCGAGGATTGGACAGGGGACGTTTTAGGTGGCTACACCTTC.

The V gene is TRBV10-3, the J gene TRBJ2-1; the D gene is possibly TRBD2 (6 bases). CDR1 is ENHRY, CDR2 SYGVKD, per germline. The CDR3 is 13 amino acids. Trimming took off 0 bases at V and 11 bases at J, with 11 bases between the two ends. DNA of the CDR3: TGTGCCATCAGTGAGTCGGGGGGTGGAAAGCAGTTCTTC. Translating gives CAISESGGGKQFF.

V gene TRBV28 combines with J gene TRBJ1-2; D might be TRBD1 (5 bases). Germline V gives CDR1 MDHEN, CDR2 SYDVKM. The CDR3 length is 12 residues. Trimming stripped 6 bases from V and 5 bases from J, with 10 bases between. DNA of the CDR3: TGTGCCAGCAGGGACATCAGATATGGCTACACCTTC. The encoded protein is CASRDIRYGYTF.

The chain is built from TRBV7-2 and TRBJ1-2; 8 bases align to TRBD1. CDR3 size: 14 residues. The germline CDR1 and CDR2 sequences are SGHTA and FQGNSA. Trimming took 6 bases from V and 2 from J; bases not matched to a gene: 5. In nucleotides, the CDR3 is TGTGCCAGCAGTCAGGACAGGGCAAACTATGGCTACACCTTC. It is translated as CASSQDRANYGYTF.